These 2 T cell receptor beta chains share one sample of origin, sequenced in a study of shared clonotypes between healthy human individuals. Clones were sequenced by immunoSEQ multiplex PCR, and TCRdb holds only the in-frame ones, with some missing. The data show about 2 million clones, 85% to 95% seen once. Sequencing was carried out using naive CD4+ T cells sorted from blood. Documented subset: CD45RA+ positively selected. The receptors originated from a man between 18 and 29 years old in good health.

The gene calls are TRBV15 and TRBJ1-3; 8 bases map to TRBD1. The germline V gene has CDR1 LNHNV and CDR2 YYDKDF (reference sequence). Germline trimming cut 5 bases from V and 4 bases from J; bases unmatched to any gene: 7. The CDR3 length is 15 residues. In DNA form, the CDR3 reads TGTGCCACCAGCGGACAGGGAGTGGGAGGAAACACCATATATTTT. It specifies CATSGQGVGGNTIYF. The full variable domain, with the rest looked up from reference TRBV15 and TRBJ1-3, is DAMVIQNPRYQVTQFGKPVTLSCSQTLNHNVMYWYQQKSSQAPKLLFHYYDKDFNNEADTPDNFQSRRPNTSFCFLDIRSPGLGDTAMYLCATSGQGVGGNTIYFGEGSWLTVV.

The chain's CDR3 is CASSLGRGLAYEQFF. The CDR3 nucleotides are TGTGCCAGCAGCTTGGGAAGGGGACTAGCCTATGAGCAGTTCTTC. The chain combines TRBV5-6 with TRBJ2-1, with 9 bases aligning to TRBD2. The CDR3 loop spans 15 amino acids. The germline V gene has CDR1 SGHDT and CDR2 YYEEEE. Trimming removed 0 bases from V and 8 bases from J; junction bases left unmatched: 6.